These T cell receptor beta chains were read from a single sample in a study of blood T cell repertoires in COVID-19. The protocol was immunoSEQ multiplex PCR, while the TCRdb copy is restricted to in-frame clones and leaves out a portion. The sample has more than 110,000 clones, roughly 84% seen once; the top ten hold 4%. The sequenced material came from peripheral blood. Receptor source: a woman in her sixties with acute or convalescent COVID-19. Both conserved end residues are part of each CDR3. Fields, in order: CDR3 protein, J gene, V gene, D gene. A D gene is named only where the DNA matches it firmly.

CDR3aa: CASSEAGTGGRGELFF
j_gene: TRBJ2-2
v_gene: TRBV2
d_gene: TRBD1

CDR3aa: CATSRAGTGRLNYGYTF
j_gene: TRBJ1-2
v_gene: TRBV15
d_gene: TRBD1

CDR3aa: CASSALRPSGRGNRTDTQYF
j_gene: TRBJ2-3
v_gene: TRBV6-1
d_gene: TRBD2

CDR3aa: CASSGAQTNTEAFF
j_gene: TRBJ1-1
v_gene: TRBV5-1
d_gene: -

CDR3aa: CASSEPTSGRALDEQFF
j_gene: TRBJ2-1
v_gene: TRBV10-2
d_gene: TRBD2

CDR3aa: CASIPDRGLYTEAFF
j_gene: TRBJ1-1
v_gene: TRBV6-5
d_gene: TRBD1

CDR3aa: CASSIDRGGQAYEQYF
j_gene: TRBJ2-7
v_gene: TRBV19
d_gene: TRBD1

CDR3aa: CASRQRAAYEQYF
j_gene: TRBJ2-7
v_gene: TRBV6-5
d_gene: -

CDR3aa: CASSQIWTGGSYGYTF
j_gene: TRBJ1-2
v_gene: TRBV4-1
d_gene: TRBD1

CDR3aa: CASSSVDSYEQYF
j_gene: TRBJ2-7
v_gene: TRBV7-2
d_gene: -

CDR3aa: CASSQDARELGRYTF
j_gene: TRBJ1-2
v_gene: TRBV4-1
d_gene: -

CDR3aa: CASRTPGDPQETQYF
j_gene: TRBJ2-5
v_gene: TRBV19
d_gene: -

CDR3aa: CASRPTGTQPQHF
j_gene: TRBJ1-5
v_gene: TRBV28
d_gene: -

CDR3aa: CASSFGLSGNQPQHF
j_gene: TRBJ1-5
v_gene: TRBV28
d_gene: -

CDR3aa: CASGGTRVTGGYTF
j_gene: TRBJ1-2
v_gene: TRBV28
d_gene: -

CDR3aa: CASSALTGPSGYTF
j_gene: TRBJ1-2
v_gene: TRBV9
d_gene: TRBD1

CDR3aa: CASRKTGVNTEAFF
j_gene: TRBJ1-1
v_gene: TRBV19
d_gene: TRBD1

CDR3aa: CASKTDRGNYGYTF
j_gene: TRBJ1-2
v_gene: TRBV6-5
d_gene: TRBD1

CDR3aa: CASSQGAGEKLFF
j_gene: TRBJ1-4
v_gene: TRBV14
d_gene: -

CDR3aa: CASSLQLPPGQNSYGYTF
j_gene: TRBJ1-2
v_gene: TRBV3-1/TRBV3-2
d_gene: TRBD1

CDR3aa: CSASPSAGKYNEQFF
j_gene: TRBJ2-1
v_gene: TRBV20-1
d_gene: -

CDR3aa: CASSRSPGQGSYEQYF
j_gene: TRBJ2-7
v_gene: TRBV14
d_gene: TRBD1

CDR3aa: CASSWTGDTEAFF
j_gene: TRBJ1-1
v_gene: TRBV12-3/TRBV12-4
d_gene: TRBD1

CDR3aa: CASTIPSLFALHF
j_gene: TRBJ1-6
v_gene: TRBV28
d_gene: -

CDR3aa: CASSPSSTHF
j_gene: TRBJ2-7
v_gene: TRBV7-9
d_gene: -

CDR3aa: CASSRSPPSYNEQFF
j_gene: TRBJ2-1
v_gene: TRBV7-2
d_gene: -

CDR3aa: CASSSTGVHSPLHF
j_gene: TRBJ1-6
v_gene: TRBV28
d_gene: TRBD1

CDR3aa: CASTLDGQGVSPLHF
j_gene: TRBJ1-6
v_gene: TRBV27
d_gene: TRBD1

CDR3aa: CASSLHGQGVGTSETQYF
j_gene: TRBJ2-5
v_gene: TRBV28
d_gene: TRBD1

CDR3aa: CASSLIRGPLHF
j_gene: TRBJ1-6
v_gene: TRBV12-3/TRBV12-4
d_gene: -

CDR3aa: CASSIASAGAYEQYF
j_gene: TRBJ2-7
v_gene: TRBV19
d_gene: -

CDR3aa: CASSLGQGVSYEQYF
j_gene: TRBJ2-7
v_gene: TRBV13
d_gene: TRBD1

CDR3aa: CASSLALAGGQFF
j_gene: TRBJ2-1
v_gene: TRBV12-3/TRBV12-4
d_gene: TRBD2

CDR3aa: CAISREIQETQYF
j_gene: TRBJ2-5
v_gene: TRBV10-3
d_gene: -

CDR3aa: CASSSSAGGNTEAFF
j_gene: TRBJ1-1
v_gene: TRBV6-5
d_gene: TRBD1

CDR3aa: CASSFIQGNQPQHF
j_gene: TRBJ1-5
v_gene: TRBV28
d_gene: TRBD1

CDR3aa: CASSPGQFQKLFF
j_gene: TRBJ1-4
v_gene: TRBV7-9
d_gene: TRBD1

CDR3aa: CASSYTGGENTIYF
j_gene: TRBJ1-3
v_gene: TRBV6-5
d_gene: TRBD1

CDR3aa: CASVPKDRPISGYTF
j_gene: TRBJ1-2
v_gene: TRBV6-5
d_gene: -

CDR3aa: CASSLAAAPGTEAFF
j_gene: TRBJ1-1
v_gene: TRBV27
d_gene: -

CDR3aa: CASIPKWGQENTEAFF
j_gene: TRBJ1-1
v_gene: TRBV19
d_gene: TRBD1

CDR3aa: CASSPPASGSYEQFF
j_gene: TRBJ2-1
v_gene: TRBV5-4
d_gene: TRBD2

CDR3aa: CASSTRPTAGNQPQHF
j_gene: TRBJ1-5
v_gene: TRBV6-6
d_gene: -

CDR3aa: CASSFGANIQYF
j_gene: TRBJ2-4
v_gene: TRBV7-2
d_gene: -

CDR3aa: CASSLIGEKLFF
j_gene: TRBJ1-4
v_gene: TRBV27
d_gene: -

CDR3aa: CASRGLAGRLEQYF
j_gene: TRBJ2-7
v_gene: TRBV2
d_gene: TRBD2

CDR3aa: CASSHGTGFGPTETQYF
j_gene: TRBJ2-5
v_gene: TRBV7-2
d_gene: TRBD1

CDR3aa: CASSTPTGGNYGYTF
j_gene: TRBJ1-2
v_gene: TRBV28
d_gene: TRBD1

CDR3aa: CASSLTYPPDKNTEAFF
j_gene: TRBJ1-1
v_gene: TRBV27
d_gene: -

CDR3aa: CASSLIPGVYEQYF
j_gene: TRBJ2-7
v_gene: TRBV5-5
d_gene: -

CDR3aa: CASSPSGTDTQYF
j_gene: TRBJ2-3
v_gene: TRBV7-3
d_gene: -

CDR3aa: CASSAGGAINQPQHF
j_gene: TRBJ1-5
v_gene: TRBV5-1
d_gene: -

CDR3aa: CASSPPTDMNTEAFF
j_gene: TRBJ1-1
v_gene: TRBV28
d_gene: -

CDR3aa: CASRTTGYNEQFF
j_gene: TRBJ2-1
v_gene: TRBV12-3/TRBV12-4
d_gene: -

CDR3aa: CASSLVGQGTNSPLHF
j_gene: TRBJ1-6
v_gene: TRBV7-2
d_gene: TRBD1

CDR3aa: CASEGTYEQYF
j_gene: TRBJ2-7
v_gene: TRBV30
d_gene: -